Sequencing of this TCR beta chain was carried out in a study of shared clonotypes between healthy human individuals. Produced via immunoSEQ multiplex PCR; TCRdb's table is partial and in-frame only. The repertoire consists of about 100,000 clones, with approximately 51% occurring once and the leading ten covering over 12%. The source of this sequence is a middle-aged woman in good health. Some clones in this sample may be carry-over from other donors' samples. Sequencing used PBMCs.

The CDR3 is CASSRDGTGAYEQYF. The CDR3 DNA sequence: TGCGCCAGCAGCCGGGACGGGACAGGGGCCTACGAGCAGTACTTC. The chain couples TRBV4-1 to TRBJ2-7, with 10 bases that match TRBD1. The V gene's germline CDR1 is MGHRA and CDR2 YSYEKL. J gave up 2 bases and V 4 bases, and 5 bases lay outside the gene matches. This CDR3 contains 15 residues.